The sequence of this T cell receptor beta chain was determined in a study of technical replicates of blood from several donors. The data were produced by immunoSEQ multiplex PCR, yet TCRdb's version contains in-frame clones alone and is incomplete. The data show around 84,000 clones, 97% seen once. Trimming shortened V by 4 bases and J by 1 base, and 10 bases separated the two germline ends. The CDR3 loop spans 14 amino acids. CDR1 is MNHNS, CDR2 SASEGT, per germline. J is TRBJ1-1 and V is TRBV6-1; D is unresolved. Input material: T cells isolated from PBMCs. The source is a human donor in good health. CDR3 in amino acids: CASSVAPGNTEAFF. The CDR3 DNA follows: TGTGCCAGCAGTGTAGCTCCAGGGAACACTGAAGCTTTCTTT.